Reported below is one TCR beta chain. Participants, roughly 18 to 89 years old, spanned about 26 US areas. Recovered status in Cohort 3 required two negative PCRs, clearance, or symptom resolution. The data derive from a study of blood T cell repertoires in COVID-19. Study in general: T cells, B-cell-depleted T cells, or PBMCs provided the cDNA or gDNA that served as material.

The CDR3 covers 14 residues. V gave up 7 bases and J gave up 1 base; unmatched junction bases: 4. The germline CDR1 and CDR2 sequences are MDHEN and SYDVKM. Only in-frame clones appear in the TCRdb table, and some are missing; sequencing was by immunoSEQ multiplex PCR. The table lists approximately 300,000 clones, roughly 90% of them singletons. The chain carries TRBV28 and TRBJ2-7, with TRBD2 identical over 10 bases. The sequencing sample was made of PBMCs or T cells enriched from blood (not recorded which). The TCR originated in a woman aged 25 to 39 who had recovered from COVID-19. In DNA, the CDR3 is TGTGCCAGCACTGGGACTAGCGTTTCCTACGAGCAGTACTTC. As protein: CASTGTSVSYEQYF.